Shown below are 29 T cell receptor beta chains from a single sample sequenced in a study of blood T cell repertoires in COVID-19 (dated by TCRdb to 2018 to 2021). The library came from the immunoSEQ multiplex PCR assay. In its TCRdb copy, this immuneACCESS table keeps in-frame sequences only and misses some clones. Where compared with another copy, unresolved V genes explain less than half of these, and the others have no known cause. The sample profile shows around 160,000 clones; around nine tenths of them were found once. The top ten clonotypes cover 2% to 2.5% of the sample. The sample consisted of peripheral blood. These receptors were taken from a human donor in a cohort sampled during active COVID-19.

The rearrangement uses TRBV4-3 and TRBJ2-5, with 7 bases aligning to TRBD1. Germline lookup yields CDR1 LGHNA and CDR2 YSLEER. The V and J ends lost 2 bases and 2 bases, in that order; junction bases with no gene match: 5. This CDR3 has 15 amino acids. CDR3 sequence reads: CASSQRTGGQETQYF. The CDR3 DNA follows: TGCGCCAGCAGCCAAAGGACAGGAGGACAAGAGACCCAGTACTTC.

This CDR3 is CASSQDGTFQETQYF. The CDR3 DNA is TGTGCCAGCAGCCAAGATGGGACTTTCCAAGAGACCCAGTACTTC. The chain couples TRBV3-1 (or the pseudogene TRBV3-2) to TRBJ2-5, with D possibly being TRBD2 (6 bases). Looked up from germline, CDR1 is LGHDT and CDR2 is YNNKEL (reference sequence). V lost 0 bases, J lost 1 base, and 9 bases lay in between. There are 15 residues in the CDR3.

Of note for this clone: Within the sample, other DNA sequences also encode this same CDR3. J is TRBJ2-7 and V is TRBV6-5; 8 bases are shared with TRBD2. The CDR3 covers 15 residues. Germline CDR1 reads MNHEY; CDR2 reads SVGAGI. After removal of 4 bases from V and 1 base from J, the junction contained 6 bases not matched to a gene. In DNA, the CDR3 is TGTGCCAGCAGTTTCTCGGGGGGGAGTTCCTACGAGCAGTACTTC. Protein sequence: CASSFSGGSSYEQYF.

This rearrangement joins TRBV24-1 to TRBJ2-3; D is ambiguous. The V end lost 10 bases, the J end lost 1 base, and 17 bases lay between the germline ends. Germline CDR1 reads KGHDR; CDR2 reads SFDVKD. There are 15 residues in the CDR3. The CDR3: CATVPYGLGTDTQYF. The CDR3 DNA sequence: TGTGCCACAGTGCCTTACGGTTTGGGCACAGATACGCAGTATTTT.

The J gene is TRBJ1-1, the V gene TRBV7-3, with D uncertain. The CDR3 length is 15 residues. Germline V gene lookup returns CDR1 SGHTA and CDR2 FQGTGA. V gave up 0 bases and J gave up 3 bases, with 11 bases separating them. DNA for the CDR3: TGTGCCAGCAGCTTAACCGGGGATAAGGACACTGAAGCTTTCTTT. Translating it yields CASSLTGDKDTEAFF.

The rearrangement links TRBV6-1 to TRBJ2-7; 7 bases are shared with TRBD1. Unmatched junction bases numbered 9, after V lost 0 bases and J lost 7 bases. Looked up from germline, CDR1 is MNHNS and CDR2 is SASEGT. This CDR3 contains 15 residues. The CDR3 reads CASSEAHGTAWEQYF. The CDR3, as DNA: TGTGCCAGCAGTGAAGCGCACGGGACAGCCTGGGAGCAGTACTTC.

The CDR3 here is CASSIGRQGAQYF. CDR3 coding DNA: TGTGCCAGTAGTATCGGCAGGCAAGGGGCCCAGTACTTC. The gene calls are TRBV19 and TRBJ2-5; D might be TRBD1 (5 bases). V lost 3 bases, J lost 9 bases, and 14 bases lay in between. The CDR3 is made up of 13 amino acids. From germline, CDR1 is LNHDA and CDR2 SQIVND (reference sequence).

The chain couples TRBV4-3 to TRBJ2-1; D is ambiguous. This CDR3 contains 15 residues. V was shortened by 0 bases and J by 0 bases, with 6 bases between the two germline ends. Germline assignment: CDR1 LGHNA and CDR2 YSLEER. In DNA form, the CDR3 reads TGCGCCAGCAGCCAAGACCCAAACTCCTACAATGAGCAGTTCTTC. Amino acid sequence: CASSQDPNSYNEQFF.

The CDR3 bases are TGTGCCAGCAAGGGGAGACAGGGGGCCGTTCAGCCCCAGCATTTT. This encodes CASKGRQGAVQPQHF. This chain joins TRBV28 and TRBJ1-5, with 10 bases fitting TRBD1. The CDR3 covers 15 residues. Germline CDR1 and CDR2: MDHEN and SYDVKM. V gave up 7 bases and J gave up 6 bases; unmatched junction bases: 9.

The V call is TRBV19, the J call TRBJ1-2, with no clear D. Germline CDR1 LNHDA, CDR2 SQIVND (reference sequence). The CDR3 spans 13 residues. V was trimmed by 3 bases and J by 8 bases, leaving 13 bases between them. CDR3 bases: TGTGCCAGTAGTATTGGCTTGCGGGTAGGCTACACCTTC. Translation gives CASSIGLRVGYTF.

The chain is built from TRBV7-8 and TRBJ2-7; D may be TRBD1 (6 bases). From germline, CDR1 is SGHVS and CDR2 FQNEAQ. This CDR3 region has 15 residues. V lost 3 bases to trimming and J lost 2 bases, with 14 bases between them. CDR3 region: CASSFYREFPYEQYF. The CDR3 nucleotides are TGTGCCAGCAGCTTTTACAGGGAATTTCCCTACGAGCAGTACTTC.

The gene calls are TRBV9 and TRBJ2-5, with 7 bases identical to TRBD1. Germline lookup yields CDR1 SGDLS and CDR2 YYNGEE. The junction had 16 bases not matched to a gene; V was cut back by 3 bases and J by 5 bases. The length of the CDR3 is 17 residues. The CDR3 DNA follows: TGTGCCAGCAGCGAAATGACAGGGCGCATGGGTTTGGAGACCCAGTACTTC. This codes for CASSEMTGRMGLETQYF. The full variable domain, with the rest looked up from reference TRBV9 and TRBJ2-5, is DSGVTQTPKHLITATGQRVTLRCSPRSGDLSVYWYQQSLDQGLQFLIQYYNGEERAKGNILERFSAQQFPDLHSELNLSSLELGDSALYFCASSEMTGRMGLETQYFGPGTRLLVL.

This clone was found a few times. A read error is likely, as this CDR3 ends without the conserved phenylalanine or tryptophan. The limits of the CDR3 on the DNA are not certain, so only TCRdb's listed CDR3 is given. The V and J genes are TRBV6-1 and TRBJ1-2. Germline loops: CDR1 MNHNS, CDR2 SASEGT. From its first to its last residue, the CDR3 has 10 amino acids. CDR3 sequence reads: CASSERQEVS.

The genes are TRBV28 and TRBJ1-2; D is ambiguous. V lost 6 bases and J lost 4, with 12 bases in between. The CDR3 is made up of 13 amino acids. Germline CDR1 reads MDHEN; CDR2 reads SYDVKM. CDR3 DNA sequence: TGTGCCAGCAGGCCGCGGGTCGCCTATGGCTACACCTTC. Its translation is CASRPRVAYGYTF.

The chain recombines TRBV10-3 with TRBJ2-3; 8 nucleotides line up with TRBD2. The CDR3 is 18 residues long. Germline V gene data show CDR1 as ENHRY and CDR2 as SYGVKD. The ends lost 8 bases at V and 0 bases at J; junction bases unmatched: 16. This chain's CDR3 is CAISPGLGLSKSTDTQYF. CDR3 in DNA: TGTGCCATCTCCCCGGGACTAGGCCTAAGCAAGAGCACAGATACGCAGTATTTT.

This sequence joins TRBV30 and TRBJ1-1; TRBD1 matches 8 bases. This CDR3 spans 16 amino acids. V shed 0 bases, J shed 1 base, and the junction held 7 bases outside the gene matches. The V gene's germline CDR1 is GTSNPN and CDR2 SVGIG (reference sequence). The CDR3 protein is CAWSVYLGQENTEAFF. The CDR3 region has the DNA TGTGCCTGGAGTGTTTATTTGGGACAGGAGAACACTGAAGCTTTCTTT.

This clone has only a few counts. The chain links TRBV14 to TRBJ1-2; D uncertain. V dropped 6 bases and J dropped 0 bases, with 11 bases sitting between them. CDR3 length: 14 residues. Germline-derived CDR1 and CDR2 are SGHDN and FVKESK. The CDR3 coding sequence is TGTGCCAGCAGTTCCATGAGAGCTAACTATGGCTACACCTTC. Residues: CASSSMRANYGYTF.

The chain combines TRBV6-5 with TRBJ2-5; D is undetermined. The length of the CDR3 is 15 residues. The germline V gene encodes CDR1 MNHEY and CDR2 SVGAGI. V lost 0 bases and J 2 bases, leaving 10 bases between the germline ends. Written as DNA, the CDR3 is TGTGCCAGCAGTTACTCGAGGCTACGACAAGAGACCCAGTACTTC. Protein sequence: CASSYSRLRQETQYF.

The chain combines TRBV3-1 (or the pseudogene TRBV3-2) with TRBJ2-4; no clear D gene. Per the germline V gene, CDR1 is LGHDT and CDR2 is YNNKEL (reference sequence). The CDR3 is made up of 16 amino acids. The V end was cut by 1 base, the J end by 3 bases, with 13 bases between. CDR3 nucleotide sequence: TGTGCCAGCAGCCAAGCAGGTGGTTTAGGCAAAAACATTCAGTACTTC. Translation: CASSQAGGLGKNIQYF.

The chain is built from TRBV30 and TRBJ1-5; 10 positions match TRBD1. With V trimmed by 5 bases and J by 7 bases, 5 bases remained unmatched. Germline lookup yields CDR1 GTSNPN and CDR2 SVGIG (reference sequence). This CDR3 contains 13 residues. For the CDR3, the DNA is TGTGCCTGGGGGGACAGGGGTGAACAGCCCCAGCATTTT. This gives the protein CAWGDRGEQPQHF.

This clone was detected only once. This chain uses TRBV19 with TRBJ1-6, with D tentatively TRBD1 (5 bases). The CDR3 is made up of 15 amino acids. V shed 1 base and J shed 8 bases, with 12 bases lying between them. The germline CDR1 and CDR2 sequences are LNHDA and SQIVND (reference sequence). The CDR3 nucleotides read TGTGCCAGTAGTATAGCGGGGGGTCCGCATTCACCCCTCCACTTT. Protein: CASSIAGGPHSPLHF.

The CDR3 region has the DNA TGTGCCTGGAGTCCCGCCGGGGGCTACGAGCAGTACTTC. Protein sequence: CAWSPAGGYEQYF. The genes are TRBV30 and TRBJ2-7; D might be TRBD2 (6 bases). The CDR3 spans 13 residues. CDR1 GTSNPN and CDR2 SVGIG come from the germline V gene (reference sequence). Trimming cost V 2 bases and J 3 bases, with 11 bases left between them.

DNA for the CDR3: TGTGCCAGCAGTCAGTTTGGACAGGGTACCCATCAGCCCCAGCATTTT. Translating gives CASSQFGQGTHQPQHF. The chain joins TRBV28 to TRBJ1-5; TRBD1 matches at 8 bases. The CDR3 has 16 amino acids. Germline loops: CDR1 MDHEN, CDR2 SYDVKM. Losses at the gene ends were 5 bases for V and 5 bases for J; bases not matched to a gene: 11. The entire variable domain, with the rest obtained from reference TRBV28 and TRBJ1-5, is as follows: DVKVTQSSRYLVKRTGEKVFLECVQDMDHENMFWYRQDPGLGLRLIYFSYDVKMKEKGDIPEGYSVSREKKERFSLILESASTNQTSMYLCASSQFGQGTHQPQHFGDGTRLSIL.

The chain employs TRBV10-3 and TRBJ2-5; 10 nucleotides match TRBD2. With V trimmed by 2 bases and J by 2 bases, 5 bases remained unmatched. The CDR3 has 16 residues. Germline assignment: CDR1 ENHRY and CDR2 SYGVKD. The CDR3 DNA reads as TGTGCCATCAGTGAGGGGTTAGCGGGGGGTCAAGAGACCCAGTACTTC. Translated, it gives CAISEGLAGGQETQYF.

V gene TRBV27 combines with J gene TRBJ2-2, with D unresolved. The V and J ends lost 6 bases and 2 bases respectively, with 13 bases between them. The length of the CDR3 is 15 residues. The V gene's germline CDR1 is MNHEY and CDR2 SMNVEV (reference sequence). The CDR3 nucleotides read TGTGCCAGCAGCCTAACGGCAGGAAACACCGGGGAGCTGTTTTTT. The encoded protein is CASSLTAGNTGELFF.

This clone came up a few times. This rearrangement joins TRBV4-2 to TRBJ1-5; D is possibly TRBD1 (5 bases). V was cut by 2 bases and J by 3 bases, with 14 bases left in between. The CDR3 is 16 amino acids. Germline V gives CDR1 LGHNA, CDR2 YNFKEQ. This chain's CDR3 is CASSQTPQGFNQPQHF. The CDR3 DNA sequence: TGTGCCAGCAGCCAAACCCCCCAGGGTTTCAATCAGCCCCAGCATTTT.

The count of this clone is one. The chain uses TRBV25-1 and TRBJ2-2; D is perhaps TRBD1 (6 bases). This CDR3 has 14 residues. Germline values: CDR1 MGHDK, CDR2 SYGVNS. The V end was cut by 1 base, the J end by 14 bases, with 17 bases between. CDR3 region: CASSESGTLLELFF. The DNA for the CDR3 is TGTGCCAGCAGTGAATCTGGGACACTCCTAGAACTGTTTTTT.

The J gene is TRBJ2-1, the V gene TRBV24-1; 9 bases fit TRBD2. CDR1 is KGHDR and CDR2 is SFDVKD in the germline V gene. Trimming took 3 bases from V and 6 from J; bases not matched to a gene: 5. The CDR3 sequence is 15 residues long. The CDR3 sequence: CATSDEAGGSNEQFF. CDR3 sequence (DNA): TGTGCCACCAGTGATGAGGCGGGGGGGTCCAATGAGCAGTTCTTC.

This sequence joins TRBV7-9 and TRBJ1-4; TRBD1 might be the D (6 bases). This CDR3 is built from 17 residues. V was pared by 1 base and J by 0 bases, with 12 bases between. Germline loops: CDR1 SEHNR, CDR2 FQNEAQ (reference sequence). CDR3 residues: CASSLEDRYATNEKLFF. CDR3 coding DNA: TGTGCCAGCAGCTTAGAGGACAGATATGCAACTAATGAAAAACTGTTTTTT.